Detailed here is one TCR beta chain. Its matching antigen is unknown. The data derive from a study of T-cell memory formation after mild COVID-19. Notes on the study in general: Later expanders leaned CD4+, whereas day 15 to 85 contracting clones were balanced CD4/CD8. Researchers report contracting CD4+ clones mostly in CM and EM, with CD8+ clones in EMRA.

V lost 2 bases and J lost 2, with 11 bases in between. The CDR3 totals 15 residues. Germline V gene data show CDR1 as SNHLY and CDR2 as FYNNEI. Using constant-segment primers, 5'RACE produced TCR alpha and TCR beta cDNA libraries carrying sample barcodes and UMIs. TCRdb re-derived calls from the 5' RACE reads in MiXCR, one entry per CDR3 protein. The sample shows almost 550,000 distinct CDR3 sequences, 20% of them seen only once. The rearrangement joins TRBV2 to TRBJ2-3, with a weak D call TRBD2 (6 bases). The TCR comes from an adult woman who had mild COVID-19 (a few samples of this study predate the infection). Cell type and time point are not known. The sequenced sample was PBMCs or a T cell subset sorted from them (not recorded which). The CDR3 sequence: CASSEPGGATDTQYF. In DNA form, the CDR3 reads TGTGCCAGCAGTGAACCCGGGGGTGCCACAGATACGCAGTATTTT.